The T cell receptor beta chain under discussion was sequenced for a study of human CD8 memory T cell subsets. Total CD8+ T cells underwent enrichment via negative magnetic separation. Making the TCR beta libraries relied on UMI-labeled 5' RACE. Reprocessing the 5' RACE reads, TCRdb reports a single entry for every CDR3 protein and omits DNA. The sample's table shows under 5,000 distinct CDR3 sequences. Germline assignment: CDR1 SEHNR and CDR2 FQNEAQ (reference sequence). This CDR3 has 14 residues. The receptor was derived from a human donor in good health. The rearrangement joins TRBV7-9 to TRBJ2-7. The sequencing input was CD8+ effector memory T cells (TEM) sorted from PBMCs. As for subset: effector memory CD8 T cells, CCR7- CD45RO+ CD95+. The CDR3 sequence: CASSYSDGTYEQYF.